This T cell receptor beta chain was captured by sequencing in a study of read filtering for tumor transcriptome and immune sequencing. This clonotype was recorded many times. At one end, the junction sequence differs from germline, possibly due to a read error. From around 0.4 ug of RNA, a library with molecular barcoded alpha/delta and beta/gamma adaptors was made. TCRdb recomputed calls from the reads with MiXCR, one row per CDR3 protein. The data hold 130,000 or so distinct CDR3 sequences, with around 14% observed a single time. The length of the CDR3 is 13 residues. Per germline, CDR1 LGHNA and CDR2 YSLEER.

The chain couples TRBV4-3 to TRBJ1-1; the D gene is possibly TRBD1 (6 bases). The sequencing sample was made of a population of CD138-negative cells sorted from bone marrow. The clonotype comes from a donor at least 40 years old with multiple myeloma. This chain's CDR3 is CASSLQGFSEAFF. In nucleotides, the CDR3 is TGCGCCAGTAGCCTACAGGGTTTTAGTGAAGCTTTCTTT.